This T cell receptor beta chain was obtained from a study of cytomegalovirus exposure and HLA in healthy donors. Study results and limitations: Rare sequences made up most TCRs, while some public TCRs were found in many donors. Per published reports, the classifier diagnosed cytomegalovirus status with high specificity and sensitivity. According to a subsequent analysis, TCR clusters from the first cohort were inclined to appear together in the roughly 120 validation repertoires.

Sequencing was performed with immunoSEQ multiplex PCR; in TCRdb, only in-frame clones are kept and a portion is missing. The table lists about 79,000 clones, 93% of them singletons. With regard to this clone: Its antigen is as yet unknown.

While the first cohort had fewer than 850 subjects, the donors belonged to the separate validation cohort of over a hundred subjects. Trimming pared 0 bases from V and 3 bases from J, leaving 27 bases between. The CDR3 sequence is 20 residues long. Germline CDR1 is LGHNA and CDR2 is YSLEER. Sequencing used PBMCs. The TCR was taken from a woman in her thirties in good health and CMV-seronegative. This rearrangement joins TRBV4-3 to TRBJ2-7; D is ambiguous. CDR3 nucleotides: TGCGCCAGCAGCCAAGAAGTTCCAATTTTCAGGCAGTCTCCCCTCTACGAGCAGTACTTC. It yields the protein CASSQEVPIFRQSPLYEQYF.